The 22 T cell receptor beta chains below come from one sample, sequenced in a study of blood T cells in healthy people across ages. A second PCR of 7 to 11 cycles used a sample-barcoded 5' primer and a J-beta primer mix. TCRdb called the 5' RACE reads again in MiXCR, with one record for every CDR3 protein. The sample lists roughly 1,300,000 distinct CDR3 sequences, 59% occurring once. The sequencing sample was made of blood. The receptors originated from a man younger than 35 in good health.

The chain links TRBV27 to TRBJ1-2; possible D gene TRBD1, 6 bases. Germline CDR1 is MNHEY and CDR2 is SMNVEV (reference sequence). The CDR3 runs to 12 residues. The V and J ends lost 5 bases and 13 bases respectively, with 17 bases between them. CDR3 bases: TGTGCCAGCAGTAGTCTTAACAGGGTTTTCACCTTC. Protein: CASSSLNRVFTF.

This clonotype was seen just once. V is TRBV2 and J is TRBJ2-7; D is perhaps TRBD1 (5 bases). The DNA end favors TRBJ2-5, so the J call may be wrong. This CDR3 region has 15 residues. Germline CDR1 and CDR2: SNHLY and FYNNEI. For the CDR3, the DNA is TGTGCCAGCAGTTTAACGCCAGGGTGGCGAGAGACCCAGTACTTC. Translation: CASSLTPGWRETQYF.

The chain joins TRBV20-1 to TRBJ1-1, with unresolved D. The CDR3 contains 11 residues. Trimming removed 1 base at V and 8 bases at J, with 8 bases between. The germline V gene encodes CDR1 DFQATT and CDR2 SNEGSKA (reference sequence). The CDR3 DNA is TGCAGTGCTAGAGCGGGAATAGAAGCTTTCTTT. Protein product: CSARAGIEAFF.

This clonotype was detected only a few times. J is TRBJ1-2 and V is TRBV27; D is unresolved. The germline V and J ends were trimmed by 6 bases and 6 bases, with 11 bases remaining between them. Germline loops: CDR1 MNHEY, CDR2 SMNVEV (reference sequence). This CDR3 comprises 12 residues. CDR3 sequence reads: CASRGLFDGYTF. In nucleotides, the CDR3 is TGTGCCAGCAGGGGCCTTTTTGATGGCTACACCTTC.

This clonotype came up once. This chain uses TRBV7-2 with TRBJ2-1; maybe TRBD2 (5 bases). The germline V gene encodes CDR1 SGHTA and CDR2 FQGNSA. The CDR3 covers 14 residues. With 3 bases removed from V and 6 bases from J, the gap between germline ends came to 12 bases. CDR3 bases: TGTGCCAGCAGCTTTGATAGCGTTTCCAATGAGCAGTTCTTC. Translated: CASSFDSVSNEQFF.

The chain employs TRBV27 and TRBJ2-1, with 9 positions matching TRBD2. The CDR3 is made up of 14 amino acids. The germline CDR1 and CDR2 sequences are MNHEY and SMNVEV (reference sequence). V shed 1 base and J 9 bases; nucleotides not matched to a gene: 4. CDR3: CASSLYSGSTEQFF. In DNA form, the CDR3 reads TGTGCCAGCAGTTTATATAGCGGGAGTACTGAGCAGTTCTTC.

The sample holds a few counts of this clonotype. CDR3 nucleotide sequence: TGTGCCAGCAGTTTAGGAACTAGCGGGAGAGTATACGAGCAGTACTTC. Protein product: CASSLGTSGRVYEQYF. The V gene is TRBV12-3 or TRBV12-4, the J gene TRBJ2-7; 11 nucleotides match TRBD2. The V gene end was trimmed by 1 base and the J gene end by 4 bases; junction bases not matched to a gene: 6. This CDR3 has 16 residues.

The V call is TRBV20-1, the J call TRBJ2-7; TRBD1 is a possible D gene (5 bases). Between the trimmed V and J ends, which lost 7 bases and 0 bases, there was a span of 10 bases. CDR3 length: 12 amino acids. Germline CDR1 and CDR2: DFQATT and SNEGSKA (reference sequence). As DNA, the CDR3 is TGCAGTGTTCCGACAGACTCCTACGAGCAGTACTTC. Amino acid sequence: CSVPTDSYEQYF.

The chain links TRBV12-3 or TRBV12-4 to TRBJ1-4; D is unclear. The V gene lost 6 bases and the J gene lost 8 bases, with 13 bases spanning the gap. CDR3 size: 13 residues. The CDR3 region has the DNA TGTGCCAGCAGCCCCGATGCTTCGGAAAAACTGTTTTTT. It yields the protein CASSPDASEKLFF.

V usage is TRBV11-2 and J usage is TRBJ2-3, with TRBD2 matching over 9 bases. The CDR3 is 16 residues long. After removal of 5 bases from V and 1 base from J, the junction contained 7 bases not matched to a gene. Germline V gene lookup returns CDR1 SGHAT and CDR2 FQNNGV. CDR3 protein: CASSKGLALGTDTQYF. The CDR3 nucleotides are TGTGCCAGCAGCAAGGGACTAGCCCTTGGCACAGATACGCAGTATTTT.

The chain carries TRBV12-3 or TRBV12-4 and TRBJ2-3, with a possible D match to TRBD1 (6 bases). V lost 1 base to trimming and J lost 6 bases, with 14 bases between them. The CDR3 loop spans 15 amino acids. Here the CDR3 DNA reads TGTGCCAGCAGTTTAGACAGGGTTCAGCGGGATACGCAGTATTTT. This gives the protein CASSLDRVQRDTQYF.

The rearrangement uses TRBV10-3 and TRBJ2-7, with 10 bases lining up with TRBD2. Germline values: CDR1 ENHRY, CDR2 SYGVKD. The V and J ends lost 3 bases and 1 base, in that order; junction bases with no gene match: 3. The CDR3 consists of 15 residues. The CDR3 nucleotides read TGTGCCATCAGTGAAGGACTAGCGGAATCCTACGAGCAGTACTTC. Its protein is CAISEGLAESYEQYF.

This chain joins TRBV2 and TRBJ2-3; D is possibly TRBD1 or TRBD2 (7 bases each). V was pared by 7 bases and J by 1 base, with 18 bases between. Germline assignment: CDR1 SNHLY and CDR2 FYNNEI. The CDR3 covers 16 residues. CDR3 protein: CASTPVRGGRTDTQYF. As DNA, the CDR3 is TGTGCCAGCACTCCCGTCAGGGGGGGTCGCACAGATACGCAGTATTTT.

The chain has TRBV10-3 and TRBJ2-5; 10 positions agree with TRBD2. The junction had 10 bases not matched to a gene; V was cut back by 6 bases and J by 3 bases. Per the germline V gene, CDR1 is ENHRY and CDR2 is SYGVKD. CDR3 length equals 16 residues. CDR3 sequence (DNA): TGTGCCATCAGGCCAACCGGGACTAGCGCCGAAGAGACCCAGTACTTC. It codes for CAIRPTGTSAEETQYF.

The V call is TRBV3-1, the J call TRBJ2-2, with 14 positions matching TRBD2. Unmatched junction bases numbered 6, after V lost 10 bases and J lost 5 bases. The germline V gene encodes CDR1 LGHDT and CDR2 YNNKEL (reference sequence). CDR3 length: 15 residues. CDR3 coding DNA: TGTGCCACATCGGGACTAGCGGGAGTTACCGGGGAGCTGTTTTTT. This gives the protein CATSGLAGVTGELFF.

V gene TRBV9 combines with J gene TRBJ2-3; 8 bases map to TRBD2. The CDR3 loop spans 15 amino acids. V was pared by 2 bases and J by 5 bases, with 7 bases of the junction left unmatched. Germline CDR1 SGDLS, CDR2 YYNGEE. CDR3 residues: CASSVSAGDIDTQYF. The CDR3 nucleotides read TGTGCCAGCAGCGTTTCAGCGGGAGATATAGATACGCAGTATTTT.

In this sample, this clonotype turned up a few times. The chain is built from TRBV27 and TRBJ2-3, with a weak D call TRBD1 (6 bases). The V gene lost 5 bases and the J gene lost 2 bases, with 17 bases spanning the gap. The V gene's germline CDR1 is MNHEY and CDR2 SMNVEV (reference sequence). This CDR3 region has 16 residues. This CDR3 reads CASSPSPGHSTDTQYF. The CDR3 DNA reads as TGTGCCAGCAGTCCGTCACCGGGACATTCCACAGATACGCAGTATTTT.

The gene calls are TRBV2 and TRBJ2-2; 9 nucleotides match TRBD2. Germline-derived CDR1 and CDR2 are SNHLY and FYNNEI. V lost 6 bases and J lost 5; bases outside the gene matches: 10. This CDR3 region has 16 residues. The CDR3: CASRIDSGSRTGELFF. CDR3 DNA: TGTGCCAGCAGAATCGATAGCGGGAGTCGGACCGGGGAGCTGTTTTTT.

V and J are TRBV11-2 and TRBJ1-1; D might be TRBD1 (5 bases). This CDR3 spans 12 amino acids. Looked up from germline, CDR1 is SGHAT and CDR2 is FQNNGV. Trimming took off 1 base at V and 10 bases at J, with 10 bases between the two ends. The chain's CDR3 is CASSLGGDGAFF. The CDR3 nucleotides read TGTGCCAGCAGCTTAGGGGGGGACGGAGCTTTCTTT.

The CDR3 DNA is TGTGCCAGCAGCCAAGGCTTGCAGGGGTCCTACGAGCAGTACTTC. Translated, it gives CASSQGLQGSYEQYF. V usage is TRBV4-2 and J usage is TRBJ2-7; possible D gene TRBD1, 6 bases. Germline V gives CDR1 LGHNA, CDR2 YNFKEQ. Trimming removed 1 base from V and 1 base from J, with 11 bases in between. This CDR3 has 15 amino acids.

This CDR3 is CASSQAPKNEQFF. DNA of the CDR3: TGCGCCAGCAGCCAAGCCCCGAAAAATGAGCAGTTCTTC. The chain employs TRBV4-1 and TRBJ2-1; D is uncertain. The V gene lost 1 base and the J gene lost 7 bases, with 8 bases spanning the gap. The germline V gene has CDR1 MGHRA and CDR2 YSYEKL. The CDR3 is made up of 13 amino acids.

This chain links TRBV6-6 with TRBJ2-3; D may correspond to TRBD1 or TRBD2 (5 bases each). The CDR3 is made up of 17 amino acids. CDR1 MNHNY and CDR2 SVGAGI come from the germline V gene (reference sequence). The V end lost 4 bases, the J end lost 2 bases, and 19 bases lay between the germline ends. The CDR3 spells CASSFPPGAQITDTQYF. The CDR3, as DNA: TGTGCCAGCAGTTTTCCCCCCGGGGCTCAGATCACAGATACGCAGTATTTT.